This T cell receptor beta chain was recovered during a study of cytomegalovirus exposure and HLA in healthy donors. Broader study findings: In an earlier analysis, in approximately 570 donors, most V segments appeared productive either ~87% or ~30% of the time.

This CDR3 region has 16 residues. CDR1 and CDR2 (germline): SGDLS, YYNGEE. The V and J ends lost 4 bases and 0 bases respectively, with 11 bases between them. The PCR made use of 60 Vbeta and 13 Jbeta primers. Produced via immunoSEQ multiplex PCR; TCRdb's table is partial and in-frame only. The sample includes under 150,000 clones, 82% of them seen just once. As regards this clone: Its antigen remains unknown.

The sample taken for sequencing was PBMCs. The receptor was derived from a boy aged 5-17 years in good health and CMV-seronegative. The chain joins TRBV9 to TRBJ1-6; unclear D gene. The CDR3 sequence: CASSTHGSSYNSPLHF. CDR3 nucleotide sequence: TGTGCCAGCAGCACACACGGGAGCTCCTATAATTCACCCCTCCACTTT.